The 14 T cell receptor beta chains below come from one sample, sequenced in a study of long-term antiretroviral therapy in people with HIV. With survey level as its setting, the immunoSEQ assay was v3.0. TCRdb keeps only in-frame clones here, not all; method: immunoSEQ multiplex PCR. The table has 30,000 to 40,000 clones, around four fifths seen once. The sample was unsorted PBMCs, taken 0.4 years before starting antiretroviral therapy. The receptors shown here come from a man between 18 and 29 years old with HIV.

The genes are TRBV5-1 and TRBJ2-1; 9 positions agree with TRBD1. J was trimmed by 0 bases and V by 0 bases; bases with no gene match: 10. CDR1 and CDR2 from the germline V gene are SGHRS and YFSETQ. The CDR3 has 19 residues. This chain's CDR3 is CASSLDYTGGMSSYNEQFF. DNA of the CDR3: TGCGCCAGCAGCTTGGATTATACAGGGGGCATGAGCTCCTACAATGAGCAGTTCTTC.

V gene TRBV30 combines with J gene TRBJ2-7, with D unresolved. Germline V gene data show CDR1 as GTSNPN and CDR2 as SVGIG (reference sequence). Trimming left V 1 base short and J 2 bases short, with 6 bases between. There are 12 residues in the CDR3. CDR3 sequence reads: CAWSDNPYEQYF. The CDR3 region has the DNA TGTGCCTGGAGTGACAATCCCTACGAGCAGTACTTC.

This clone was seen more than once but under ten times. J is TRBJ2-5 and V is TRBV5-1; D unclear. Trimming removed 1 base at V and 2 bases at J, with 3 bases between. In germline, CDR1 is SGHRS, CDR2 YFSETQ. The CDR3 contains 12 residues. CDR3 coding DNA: TGCGCCAGCAGCTTGTTACAAGAGACCCAGTACTTC. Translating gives CASSLLQETQYF.

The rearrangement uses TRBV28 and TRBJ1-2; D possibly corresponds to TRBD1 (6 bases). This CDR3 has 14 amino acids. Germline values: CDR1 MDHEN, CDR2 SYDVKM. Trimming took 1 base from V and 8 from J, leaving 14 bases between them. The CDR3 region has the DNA TGTGCCAGCAGTTTATTCAGGGGTTGGGGGGGCTACACCTTC. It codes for CASSLFRGWGGYTF.

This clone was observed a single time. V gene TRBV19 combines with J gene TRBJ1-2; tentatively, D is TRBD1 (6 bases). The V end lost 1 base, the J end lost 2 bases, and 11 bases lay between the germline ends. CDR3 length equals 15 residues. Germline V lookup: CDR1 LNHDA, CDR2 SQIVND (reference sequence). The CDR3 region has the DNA TGTGCCAGTAGTATAGTCGGGGGGGGCAACTATGGCTACACCTTC. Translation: CASSIVGGGNYGYTF.

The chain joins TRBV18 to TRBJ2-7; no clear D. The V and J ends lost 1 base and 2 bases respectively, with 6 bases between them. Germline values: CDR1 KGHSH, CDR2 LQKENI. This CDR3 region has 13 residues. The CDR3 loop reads CASSPRSTYEQYF. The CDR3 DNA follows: TGTGCCAGCTCACCACGGTCGACCTACGAGCAGTACTTC.

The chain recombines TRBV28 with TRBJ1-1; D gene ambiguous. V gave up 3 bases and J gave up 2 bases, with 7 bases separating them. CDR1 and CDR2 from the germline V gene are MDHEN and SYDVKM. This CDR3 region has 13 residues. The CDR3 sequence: CASSFGLNTEAFF. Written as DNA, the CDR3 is TGTGCCAGCAGTTTTGGGTTAAACACTGAAGCTTTCTTT.

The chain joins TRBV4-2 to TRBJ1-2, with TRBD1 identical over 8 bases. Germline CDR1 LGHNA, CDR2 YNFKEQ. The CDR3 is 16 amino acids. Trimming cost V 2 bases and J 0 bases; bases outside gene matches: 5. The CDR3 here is CASSQNPGQANYGYTF. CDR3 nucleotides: TGTGCCAGCAGCCAAAACCCGGGACAGGCTAACTATGGCTACACCTTC.

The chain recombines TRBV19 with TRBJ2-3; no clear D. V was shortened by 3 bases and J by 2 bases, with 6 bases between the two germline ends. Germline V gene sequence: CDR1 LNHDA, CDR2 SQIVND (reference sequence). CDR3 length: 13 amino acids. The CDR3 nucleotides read TGTGCCAGTAGTATTCCCCCCACAGATACGCAGTATTTT. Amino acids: CASSIPPTDTQYF.

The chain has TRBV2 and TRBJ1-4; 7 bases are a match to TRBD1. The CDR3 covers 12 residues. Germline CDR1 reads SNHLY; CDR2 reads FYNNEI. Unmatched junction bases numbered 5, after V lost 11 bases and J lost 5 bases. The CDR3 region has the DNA TGTGCCGGGACAGTCGCGAATGAAAAACTGTTTTTT. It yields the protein CAGTVANEKLFF.

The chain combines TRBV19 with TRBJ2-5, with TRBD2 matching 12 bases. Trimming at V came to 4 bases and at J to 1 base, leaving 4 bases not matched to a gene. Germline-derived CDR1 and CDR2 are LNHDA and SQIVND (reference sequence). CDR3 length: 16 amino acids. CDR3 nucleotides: TGTGCCAGTAGTACCGGACTAGCGGGGAGCCAAGAGACCCAGTACTTC. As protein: CASSTGLAGSQETQYF.

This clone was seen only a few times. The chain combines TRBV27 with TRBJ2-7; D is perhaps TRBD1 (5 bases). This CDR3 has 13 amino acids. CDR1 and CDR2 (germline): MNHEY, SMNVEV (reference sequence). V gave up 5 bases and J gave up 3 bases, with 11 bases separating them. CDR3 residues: CASSAQANYEQYF. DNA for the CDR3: TGTGCCAGCAGTGCACAGGCCAACTACGAGCAGTACTTC.

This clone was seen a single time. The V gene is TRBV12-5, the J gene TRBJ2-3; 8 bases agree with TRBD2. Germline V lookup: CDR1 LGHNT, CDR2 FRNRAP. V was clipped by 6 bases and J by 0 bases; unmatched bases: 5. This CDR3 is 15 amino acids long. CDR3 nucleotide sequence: TGTGCTAGTGGCCGGGGGGGAGTTAGCACAGATACGCAGTATTTT. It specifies CASGRGGVSTDTQYF.

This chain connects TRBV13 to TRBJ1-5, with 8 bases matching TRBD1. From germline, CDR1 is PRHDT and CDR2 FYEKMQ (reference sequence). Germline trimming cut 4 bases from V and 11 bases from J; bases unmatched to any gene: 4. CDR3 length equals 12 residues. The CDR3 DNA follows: TGTGCCAGCAGCTATAACAGGGGGTCCCAGCATTTT. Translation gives CASSYNRGSQHF. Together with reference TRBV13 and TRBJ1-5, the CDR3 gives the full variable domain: AAGVIQSPRHLIKEKRETATLKCYPIPRHDTVYWYQQGPGQDPQFLISFYEKMQSDKGSIPDRFSAQQFSDYHSELNMSSLELGDSALYFCASSYNRGSQHFGDGTRLSIL.